The clone carrying this TCR beta chain has more than one count but fewer than ten. Its specificity is not known. Primers included in the PCR were 60 Vbeta and 13 Jbeta primers. As processed by the authors: Tens of millions of unique TCR beta chains, roughly 11 million of them shared, were counted by a later analysis. The table came from immunoSEQ multiplex PCR; TCRdb's copy has only in-frame clones and leaves some out. D and trimming come from the DNA, and the V and J calls and clone size come from that table. The sample yields around 76,000 clones, 78% seen once. Everyone who donated was a healthy bone marrow donor. The sample is drawn from a study of cytomegalovirus exposure and HLA in healthy donors. Points from the study as a whole: One later analysis reportedly identified an Asian-associated ancestry cluster that showed fewer N-insertions than the roughly 700-donor mean. Common viral pathogens seemed, in a later analysis, to connect with several of the most significant clusters.

The TCR was taken from a man in his forties or fifties in good health and CMV-seronegative. The sequencing sample was made of PBMCs.

This chain's CDR3 is CASSVVNGLRMNTEAFF. As DNA, the CDR3 is TGTGCCAGCAGCGTAGTGAATGGACTGCGCATGAACACTGAAGCTTTCTTT. This chain links TRBV9 with TRBJ1-1; D is unclear. CDR3 length: 17 residues. Trimming shortened V by 0 bases and J by 0 bases, and 15 bases separated the two germline ends. Germline assignment: CDR1 SGDLS and CDR2 YYNGEE.